The 20 T cell receptor beta chains below all came from one sample that was sequenced in a study of metastatic and nonmetastatic thyroid tumors. TCRdb ran MiXCR on the PCR reads. This table holds some 2,000 clones, approximately 25% found once. Treatment of any kind had been given to no patient before thyroid surgery. The source material was adjacent normal tissue. These receptors were collected from a male donor with papillary thyroid cancer or a benign thyroid nodule (not recorded which). Some clones in this sample may be carry-over from other donors' samples.

In the case of this clone: No conserved phenylalanine or tryptophan is present at the end of the CDR3, so a read error is the likely explanation. The limits of the CDR3 on the DNA are not certain, so only TCRdb's listed CDR3 is given. V is TRBV20-1 and J is TRBJ2-7; TRBD2 is the table's D call, not checked against the DNA. Germline assignment: CDR1 DFQATT and CDR2 SNEGSKA (reference sequence). Termini included, the CDR3 measures 10 amino acids. CDR3 sequence reads: CSASVGGLAG.

Regarding this clone: This CDR3 fails to terminate in the conserved phenylalanine or tryptophan, so it likely reflects a read error. No DNA is shown, since the ends of the CDR3 on it are uncertain; the CDR3 is the one TCRdb lists. V usage is TRBV2 and J usage is TRBJ2-5; the DNA was not compared with TRBD1, the D call given in the table. Germline CDR1 reads SNHLY; CDR2 reads FYNNEI. Counting both end residues, the CDR3 totals 17 amino acids. The CDR3 spells CASSRVQGNNSPLHFGN.

By proportion, this clone is large. The V and J genes are TRBV28 and TRBJ2-7, with D tentatively TRBD2 (6 bases). CDR1 is MDHEN, CDR2 SYDVKM, per germline. The CDR3 has 14 amino acids. Deletions cut 6 bases from V and 0 bases from J, with 12 bases between. This CDR3 reads CASRPAGGSYEQYF. For the CDR3, the DNA is TGTGCCAGCAGACCAGCCGGGGGCTCCTACGAGCAGTACTTC.

This clone was detected ten times or more. The chain is built from TRBV4-1 and TRBJ2-5, with 7 nucleotides matching TRBD2. V dropped 4 bases and J dropped 4; count of bases not matched to a gene: 9. CDR1 is MGHRA, CDR2 YSYEKL, per germline. The CDR3 has 15 residues. CDR3 residues: CASSRWAGEGETQYF. CDR3 nucleotide sequence: TGCGCCAGCAGCCGGTGGGCGGGAGAAGGAGAGACCCAGTACTTC.

Only a few counts were recorded for this clone. This chain connects TRBV6-1 to TRBJ1-2, with 8 bases fitting TRBD1. From germline, CDR1 is MNHNS and CDR2 SASEGT. CDR3 length: 15 residues. Trimming removed 3 bases from V and 0 bases from J; junction bases left unmatched: 3. CDR3 DNA: TGTGCCAGCAGTGATAGGGACAGGCCTAACTATGGCTACACCTTC. This encodes CASSDRDRPNYGYTF.

The chain couples TRBV6-1 to TRBJ1-5, with a weak D call TRBD1 (5 bases). This CDR3 is built from 16 residues. V was shortened by 4 bases and J by 1 base, with 14 bases between the two germline ends. Germline CDR1 is MNHNS and CDR2 is SASEGT. The DNA for the CDR3 is TGTGCCAGCAGTGCACCAGGGTATGCAAGCAATCAGCCCCAGCATTTT. This sequence encodes CASSAPGYASNQPQHF.

This chain uses TRBV2 with TRBJ2-1; TRBD2 matches at 7 bases. Germline-derived CDR1 and CDR2 are SNHLY and FYNNEI. Germline trimming cut 6 bases from V and 8 bases from J; bases unmatched to any gene: 19. The length of the CDR3 is 17 residues. CDR3 sequence (DNA): TGTGCCAGCAGCGGCCCCGGGGGGACCACCCTCTTGGATGAGCAGTTCTTC. It specifies CASSGPGGTTLLDEQFF. Complete variable domain (other parts from reference TRBV2 and TRBJ2-1): EPEVTQTPSHQVTQMGQEVILRCVPISNHLYFYWYRQILGQKVEFLVSFYNNEISEKSEIFDDQFSVERPDGSNFTLKIRSTKLEDSAMYFCASSGPGGTTLLDEQFFGPGTRLTVL.

The sample holds a few counts of this clone. The V and J genes are TRBV19 and TRBJ1-6, with 8 bases fitting TRBD1. Germline V lookup: CDR1 LNHDA, CDR2 SQIVND (reference sequence). V shed 3 bases, J shed 7 bases, and the junction held 2 bases outside the gene matches. There are 14 residues in the CDR3. CDR3 sequence: CASSMRTGNSPLHF. The CDR3 coding sequence is TGTGCCAGTAGTATGCGGACAGGGAATTCACCCCTCCACTTT.

This clone is judged medium-sized (0.01 to 0.1%). This rearrangement joins TRBV20-1 to TRBJ1-1, with D perhaps matching TRBD1 (6 bases). CDR1 and CDR2 (germline): DFQATT, SNEGSKA (reference sequence). The V and J ends lost 0 bases and 1 base respectively, with 15 bases between them. CDR3 length: 16 amino acids. The CDR3, as DNA: TGCAGTGCTAGAGACCGACTCGGGACAAGGAACACTGAAGCTTTCTTT. It is translated as CSARDRLGTRNTEAFF.

This clone was detected once. This chain joins TRBV10-3 and TRBJ1-1; a weak D match, TRBD1 (5 bases). The CDR3 is 13 amino acids. Trimming left V 8 bases short and J 3 bases short, with 13 bases between. The V gene's germline CDR1 is ENHRY and CDR2 SYGVKD. The CDR3 spells CAIGGGLDTEAFF. In DNA form, the CDR3 reads TGTGCCATCGGGGGGGGATTGGACACTGAAGCTTTCTTT.

In its sample, this clone ranks as large (0.1 to 1%). The rearrangement joins TRBV10-1 to TRBJ1-5; 11 bases fit TRBD1. With V trimmed by 0 bases and J by 6 bases, 4 bases remained unmatched. Germline V gene sequence: CDR1 WNHNN, CDR2 SYGVQD (reference sequence). The CDR3 sequence is 16 residues long. The CDR3: CASSESGQGGGQPQHF. The CDR3 region has the DNA TGCGCCAGCAGTGAGTCGGGACAGGGGGGAGGTCAGCCCCAGCATTTT.

This chain joins TRBV29-1 and TRBJ1-2; D is possibly TRBD1 (6 bases). The V and J ends lost 7 bases and 2 bases respectively, with 17 bases between them. Germline CDR1 SQVTM, CDR2 ANQGSEA. The CDR3 consists of 14 residues. CDR3 sequence: CSALDAGANYGYTF. The CDR3 DNA reads as TGCAGCGCCTTAGACGCGGGGGCAAACTATGGCTACACCTTC.

The chain carries TRBV18 and TRBJ2-2, with D perhaps matching TRBD2 (5 bases). Germline-derived CDR1 and CDR2 are KGHSH and LQKENI. The CDR3 loop spans 12 amino acids. The V end was cut by 6 bases, the J end by 4 bases, with 6 bases between. The CDR3 DNA is TGTGCCAGCTCTCGGGGCACCGGGGAGCTGTTTTTT. The encoded protein is CASSRGTGELFF.

By proportion, this clone is medium-sized (0.01 to 0.1%). The chain joins TRBV5-5 to TRBJ1-6, with 9 bases lining up with TRBD1. V shed 4 bases and J 9 bases; nucleotides not matched to a gene: 8. The germline gives CDR1 SGHKS, CDR2 YYEKEE (reference sequence). This CDR3 contains 15 residues. The CDR3 here is CASSVIQGASSPLHF. CDR3 nucleotide sequence: TGTGCCAGCAGCGTCATACAGGGGGCGAGTTCACCCCTCCACTTT.

This clone rates as large. The chain is built from TRBV6-4 and TRBJ2-7; 8 positions match TRBD1. V was pared by 6 bases and J by 2 bases, with 15 bases of the junction left unmatched. The CDR3 loop spans 17 amino acids. From germline, CDR1 is MRHNA and CDR2 SNTAGT. CDR3 in DNA: TGTGCCAGCAGAGCCACGATTACCCGGACAGGGACCTACGAGCAGTACTTC. Residues: CASRATITRTGTYEQYF.

This clone is labeled as large. The CDR3 loop reads CATSVETGTSNEQFF. CDR3 bases: TGTGCCACCAGTGTCGAGACCGGGACCAGCAATGAGCAGTTCTTC. The chain recombines TRBV24-1 with TRBJ2-1; either TRBD1 or TRBD2 may fit D (5 bases each). V was cut by 5 bases and J by 6 bases, with 16 bases left in between. The CDR3 is made up of 15 amino acids. Germline V gives CDR1 KGHDR, CDR2 SFDVKD.

This clone has a handful of counts. The gene calls are TRBV16 and TRBJ1-2; D gene ambiguous. The CDR3 sequence is 13 residues long. Germline values: CDR1 KGHSY, CDR2 FQNENV. Deletions cut 0 bases from V and 3 bases from J, with 5 bases between. The CDR3 DNA follows: TGTGCCAGCAGCCAATCCAAGGACTATGGCTACACCTTC. It specifies CASSQSKDYGYTF.

This clone was counted a few times. The V and J genes are TRBV6-6 and TRBJ1-5; D is possibly TRBD1 (5 bases). This CDR3 region has 13 residues. V was trimmed by 2 bases and J by 5 bases, leaving 7 bases between them. Germline assignment: CDR1 MNHNY and CDR2 SVGAGI (reference sequence). The CDR3 here is CASSYRGDQPQHF. CDR3 DNA sequence: TGTGCCAGCAGTTACCGGGGGGATCAGCCCCAGCATTTT.

Turning to this clone: A read error is possible here, since a much larger clone lies one base away. The V and J genes are TRBV2 and TRBJ2-7; D may be TRBD1 (5 bases). CDR1 SNHLY and CDR2 FYNNEI come from the germline V gene. The length of the CDR3 is 13 residues. The ends were cut back, 5 bases at V and 3 bases at J, with 11 bases in the middle. CDR3 nucleotide sequence: TGTGCCAGCAGTTATCGAGACAGCTACGAGCAGTACTTC. Its translation is CASSYRDSYEQYF.

This clone is medium-sized. The rearrangement joins TRBV20-1 to TRBJ1-5; 7 bases are a match to TRBD1. CDR3 length: 15 amino acids. Trimming took 5 bases from V and 1 from J; bases not matched to a gene: 8. The germline gives CDR1 DFQATT, CDR2 SNEGSKA (reference sequence). The CDR3 here is CSAQGGGGSNQPQHF. CDR3 nucleotide sequence: TGCAGTGCTCAGGGGGGGGGTGGGAGCAATCAGCCCCAGCATTTT.